This T cell receptor (beta chain) is drawn from a study of T cell repertoires in cytomegalovirus infection. TCRdb reanalysed the reads using MiXCR and keeps one entry per CDR3 protein. The sample lists 550,000 to 850,000 distinct CDR3 sequences; roughly 33% were seen once. This clonotype was seen only a few times. What it binds is unknown. The study's findings and limits: CMV-specific TCR beta clonotypes restricted by HLA-C dominated the ex vivo response.

The starting material was cultured PBMCs, obtained from culture after CMV antigen stimulation. The sequence derives from a human donor in good health (CMV status not recorded). Some clones in this sample may be carry-over from other donors' samples.

The CDR3 DNA reads TGTGCCAGCAGCGCGGACGGGGGCTACTCACCCCTCCACTTT. Amino acids: CASSADGGYSPLHF. The chain has TRBV12-3 or TRBV12-4 and TRBJ1-6; D is possibly TRBD1 (6 bases). V lost 6 bases to trimming and J lost 10 bases, with 16 bases between them. The CDR3 covers 14 residues.